Listed below are T cell receptor beta chains from one sample, sequenced in a study of T-cell memory formation after mild COVID-19. TCRdb re-called the 5' RACE reads through MiXCR, storing one row per CDR3 protein. There are under 650,000 distinct CDR3 sequences in the sample; approximately 19% occur only once, and more than 10% lies in the top ten. Sample: PBMCs or a T cell subset sorted from them (not recorded which). The origin of the receptors is an adult woman who had mild COVID-19 (a few samples of this study predate the infection). Cell type and time point are not known. CDR3s include the opening cysteine and the closing phenylalanine or tryptophan. Fields, in order: clone size, V gene, J gene, D gene, CDR3 protein, CDR3 DNA. D genes are given only for firm matches. Size is omitted from some rows. Given values are once, few, many or a class for expanded clones.

>NA|TRBV5-5|TRBJ2-5|TRBD1
CASSVLTGQKETQYF
TGTGCCAGCAGCGTCCTAACGGGACAGAAAGAGACCCAGTACTTC
>NA|TRBV20-1|TRBJ1-2|NA
CSASAGSGLGYTF
TGCAGTGCTAGTGCGGGGAGCGGGCTTGGCTACACCTTC
>few|TRBV6-5|TRBJ2-7|NA
CASSLSTAKEQYF
TGTGCCAGCAGCCTATCGACAGCAAAAGAGCAGTACTTC
>NA|TRBV14|TRBJ2-1|NA
CASSQARSEQFF
TGTGCCAGCAGCCAGGCCCGTAGTGAGCAGTTCTTC
>NA|TRBV9|TRBJ2-7|NA
CASSALGTETYEQYF
TGTGCCAGCAGCGCACTGGGGACGGAGACATACGAGCAGTACTTC
>few|TRBV20-1|TRBJ2-7|NA
CSPQGRAPPYEQYF
TGCTCCCCTCAGGGCAGGGCCCCACCCTACGAGCAGTACTTC
>few|TRBV20-1|TRBJ1-6|NA
CSARDHDNSPLHF
TGCAGTGCTAGAGACCACGATAATTCACCCCTCCACTTT
>NA|TRBV3-1|TRBJ1-2|NA
CASSQGGAVPYGYTF
TGTGCCAGCAGCCAAGGGGGGGCCGTCCCCTATGGCTACACCTTC
>NA|TRBV7-2|TRBJ2-3|TRBD2
CASSYGVLAGLEDTQYF
TGTGCCAGCAGCTACGGGGTCCTAGCGGGACTCGAAGATACGCAGTATTTT
>NA|TRBV7-8|TRBJ2-1|TRBD2
CASSQRTSGRDWEQFF
TGTGCCAGCAGCCAAAGGACTAGCGGGAGGGATTGGGAGCAGTTCTTC
>few|TRBV9|TRBJ2-3|NA
CASSPTGARSTDTQYF
TGTGCCAGCAGCCCGACCGGGGCACGCAGCACAGATACGCAGTATTTT
>NA|TRBV6-2/TRBV6-3|TRBJ2-5|NA
CASSYASVQETQYF
TGTGCCAGCAGTTACGCGTCTGTACAAGAGACCCAGTACTTC
>NA|TRBV3-1|TRBJ2-3|TRBD2
CASSRRTSGAAYTQYF
TGTGCCAGCAGCCGCCGGACTAGCGGGGCGGCCTATACGCAGTATTTT
>few|TRBV11-2|TRBJ2-1|NA
CASSRAELEQFF
TGTGCCAGCAGCCGCGCGGAACTAGAGCAGTTCTTC
>NA|TRBV2|TRBJ1-5|NA
CASSEWGPQPQHF
TGTGCCAGCAGTGAGTGGGGGCCTCAGCCCCAGCATTTT
>NA|TRBV6-5|TRBJ1-2|NA
CASSYSGGEVDGYTF
TGTGCCAGCAGTTACTCGGGCGGCGAGGTGGATGGCTACACCTTC
>NA|TRBV5-1|TRBJ2-1|NA
CASSSRSSYNEQFF
TGCGCCAGCAGTAGTCGGAGCTCCTACAATGAGCAGTTCTTC
>NA|TRBV28|TRBJ2-5|NA
CASSGGQETQYF
TGTGCCAGCAGTGGGGGCCAAGAGACCCAGTACTTC
>NA|TRBV15|TRBJ2-7|NA
CATSRAQRRGSEQYF
TGTGCCACCAGCAGAGCCCAACGGCGGGGTAGCGAGCAGTACTTC
>few|TRBV20-1|TRBJ1-2|NA
CSARGLNLGYGYTF
TGCAGTGCTAGAGGACTAAATTTGGGTTATGGCTACACCTTC
>many|TRBV6-5|TRBJ2-7|NA
CASSYAGVGEQYF
TGTGCCAGCAGTTATGCAGGGGTGGGCGAGCAGTACTTC
>NA|TRBV7-2|TRBJ1-5|NA
CASSFTDSNQPQHF
TGTGCCAGCAGCTTTACAGATAGCAATCAGCCCCAGCATTTT
>NA|TRBV25-1|TRBJ2-1|NA
CASSEGINEQFF
TGTGCCAGCAGTGAAGGGATCAATGAGCAGTTCTTC
>NA|TRBV20-1|TRBJ2-7|TRBD2
CSARDSRLAGATYEQYF
TGCAGTGCTAGAGATTCAAGACTAGCGGGGGCGACCTACGAGCAGTACTTC
>NA|TRBV7-9|TRBJ1-2|NA
CASSLAKGGLYGYTF
TGTGCCAGCAGCTTAGCCAAGGGCGGACTCTATGGCTACACCTTC
>NA|TRBV3-1|TRBJ1-3|NA
CASSLGGKSGNTIYF
TGTGCCAGCAGCCTAGGAGGGAAATCTGGGAACACCATATATTTT
>once|TRBV6-2/TRBV6-3|TRBJ2-1|TRBD2
CASSLAGAAKEQFF
TGTGCCAGCAGTCTAGCGGGGGCCGCGAAGGAGCAGTTCTTC
>NA|TRBV3-1|TRBJ2-3|NA
CASSQDWSTDTQYF
TGTGCCAGCAGCCAAGATTGGAGCACAGATACGCAGTATTTT
>few|TRBV13|TRBJ2-3|TRBD1
CASSVRQGETDTQYF
TGTGCCAGCAGCGTGAGACAGGGGGAGACAGATACGCAGTATTTT
>NA|TRBV29-1|TRBJ2-7|NA
CSVGSGSEQYF
TGCAGCGTGGGGTCGGGATCCGAGCAGTACTTC
>few|TRBV12-3/TRBV12-4|TRBJ2-7|TRBD2
CASSPPGGRHYEQYF
TGTGCCAGCAGCCCGCCCGGCGGGAGACACTACGAGCAGTACTTC
>few|TRBV5-1|TRBJ2-7|TRBD2
CASSQTERGVKNEQYF
TGCGCCAGCAGCCAAACGGAGCGGGGGGTAAAGAACGAGCAGTACTTC
>NA|TRBV7-8|TRBJ2-7|NA
CASSPRGAGGFSYEQYF
TGTGCCAGCAGCCCTAGGGGGGCAGGGGGATTTTCCTACGAGCAGTACTTC
>few|TRBV20-1|TRBJ2-7|NA
CSASSGENPYEQYF
TGCAGTGCTTCCTCAGGGGAGAACCCCTACGAGCAGTACTTC
>NA|TRBV5-1|TRBJ2-5|NA
CASSYNRETQYF
TGCGCCAGCAGCTATAACAGGGAGACCCAGTACTTC
>many|TRBV12-3/TRBV12-4|TRBJ1-2|TRBD1
CASSAQGLSYGYTF
TGTGCCAGCAGTGCACAGGGGTTGTCCTATGGCTACACCTTC
>NA|TRBV4-3|TRBJ2-5|NA
CASSQAVEGGETQYF
TGCGCCAGCAGCCAAGCGGTCGAGGGGGGGGAGACCCAGTACTTC
>NA|TRBV20-1|TRBJ2-7|TRBD2
CSARPSGSRYEQYF
TGCAGTGCTAGACCCAGCGGGAGTAGATACGAGCAGTACTTC
>many|TRBV7-9|TRBJ2-5|TRBD1
CASSPGTGGQETQYF
TGTGCCAGCAGTCCCGGGACAGGGGGCCAGGAGACCCAGTACTTC
>NA|TRBV29-1|TRBJ2-7|NA
CSVEQYRRNSYEQYF
TGCAGCGTTGAACAGTATAGGCGGAACTCCTACGAGCAGTACTTC
>NA|TRBV7-3|TRBJ2-1|NA
CASSLTEQGESYNEQFF
TGTGCCAGCAGCCTAACGGAGCAGGGTGAATCTTACAATGAGCAGTTCTTC
>NA|TRBV5-1|TRBJ1-2|NA
CASSLERGGYTF
TGCGCCAGCAGCTTGGAAAGGGGTGGCTACACCTTC
>few|TRBV24-1|TRBJ2-3|TRBD2
CATSDFGLGGTDTQYF
TGTGCCACCAGTGACTTCGGACTAGGGGGCACAGATACGCAGTATTTT
>few|TRBV20-1|TRBJ2-3|NA
CSARVSDTQYF
TGCAGTGCTAGGGTGAGCGATACGCAGTATTTT